These T cell receptor beta chains were read from a single sample in a study of breast tumors, draining lymph nodes, adjacent tissues. In TCRdb, the multiplex PCR reads were re-called with MiXCR into one record per CDR3 protein. The table includes 130,000 or so distinct CDR3 sequences, approximately 32% detected once. The specimen was axillary lymph node tissue. Source of these receptors: a female donor with breast cancer. Some clones in this sample may be carry-over from other donors' samples. The CDR3 runs from the conserved cysteine through the conserved F or W. A D gene is named only where the DNA matches it firmly. Expanded clones are given a class, and other clones once, few, many or no size at all.

NA,NA,TRBJ1-3,TRBV6-1,CASSRETDGNTIYF,TGTGCCAGCTCGAGAGAGACAGACGGAAACACCATATATTTT
many,NA,TRBJ1-4,TRBV11-3,CASSLEGPSGEKLFF,TGTGCCAGCAGCTTAGAAGGACCCTCAGGTGAAAAACTGTTTTTT
NA,TRBD2,TRBJ2-7,TRBV7-2,CASSLALIWASGGSYEQYF,TGTGCCAGCAGCTTAGCGCTAATTTGGGCTAGCGGGGGTAGCTACGAGCAGTACTTC
many,NA,TRBJ1-3,TRBV20-1,CSARPGRASGNTIYF,TGCAGTGCTAGACCTGGACGGGCGTCTGGAAACACCATATATTTT
NA,NA,TRBJ1-5,TRBV2,CASTGRTQPQHF,TGTGCCTCCACAGGACGTACTCAGCCCCAGCATTTT
many,NA,TRBJ1-2,TRBV2,CASRTYLGPPGYTF,TGTGCCAGCAGAACTTACCTTGGTCCTCCGGGCTACACCTTC
many,NA,TRBJ1-2,TRBV20-1,CSAGITNYGYTF,TGCAGTGCCGGCATAACTAACTATGGCTACACCTTC
many,TRBD2,TRBJ2-4,TRBV7-2,CASARGGGKNIQYF,TGTGCCAGCGCCCGGGGGGGTGGCAAAAACATTCAGTACTTC
many,TRBD1,TRBJ2-3,TRBV5-4,CASSWDRSTDTQYF,TGTGCCAGCAGCTGGGACAGGAGTACAGATACGCAGTATTTT
many,NA,TRBJ2-2,TRBV11-3,CASSSAGTNTGELFF,TGTGCCAGCAGCTCGGCGGGGACAAACACCGGGGAGCTGTTTTTT
many,NA,TRBJ2-3,TRBV6-6,CASSGSVTQYF,TGTGCCAGCAGCGGGTCCGTTACGCAGTATTTT
NA,NA,TRBJ1-5,TRBV20-1,CSAASWETQHF,TGCAGTGCGGCAAGTTGGGAGACCCAGCATTTT
many,NA,TRBJ2-2,TRBV7-2,CASSFYLSGELFF,TGTGCCAGCAGCTTCTACCTTAGCGGGGAGCTGTTTTTT
many,NA,TRBJ1-4,TRBV19,CASSTRDTNEKLFF,TGTGCCAGTAGTACCCGGGACACGAATGAAAAACTGTTTTTT
NA,TRBD1,TRBJ2-7,TRBV4-1,CASSQDWAPPGGTYYEQYF,TGCGCCAGCAGCCAGGATTGGGCCCCGCCAGGGGGCACCTACTACGAGCAGTACTTC
many,NA,TRBJ2-2,TRBV30,CAYTQGKITGELFF,TGTGCCTACACACAGGGAAAAATCACCGGGGAGCTGTTTTTT
many,TRBD1,TRBJ1-4,TRBV10-2,CASTDRGGEKLFF,TGCGCCAGCACCGACAGGGGTGGGGAAAAACTGTTTTTT
NA,NA,TRBJ1-2,TRBV9,CASSVDLTGLYGYTF,TGTGCCAGCAGCGTAGATCTCACAGGCCTCTATGGCTACACCTTC
NA,NA,TRBJ1-5,TRBV28,CASSDSGVRQPQHF,TGTGCCAGCAGTGATTCAGGGGTTCGACAGCCCCAGCATTTT
NA,NA,TRBJ2-2,TRBV3-1,CASSHAGELFF,TGTGCCAGCAGCCATGCCGGGGAGCTGTTTTTT
many,NA,TRBJ2-4,TRBV4-1,CASSQDRGSQAKNIQYF,TGCGCCAGCAGCCAAGATCGGGGCTCCCAAGCCAAAAACATTCAGTACTTC
few,NA,TRBJ1-1,TRBV19,CASSMRGAEAFF,TGTGCCAGTAGTATGCGGGGGGCTGAAGCTTTCTTT
many,TRBD2,TRBJ2-5,TRBV15,CATSSSTSGGQETQYF,TGTGCCACCAGTTCCTCGACTAGCGGGGGCCAAGAGACCCAGTACTTC
many,NA,TRBJ2-7,TRBV6-5,CASSYSGGGSSYEQYF,TGTGCCAGCAGTTACTCGGGTGGGGGGAGCTCCTACGAGCAGTACTTC
many,NA,TRBJ2-1,TRBV20-1,CSAAPGLIGGQQFF,TGCAGTGCTGCTCCGGGACTGATCGGAGGTCAGCAGTTCTTC
many,NA,TRBJ2-1,TRBV27,CASRDGQGGKNEQFF,TGTGCCAGCAGAGACGGGCAGGGAGGTAAAAATGAGCAGTTCTTC
many,NA,TRBJ2-7,TRBV28,CASSLSGRNYYEQYF,TGTGCCAGCAGTTTATCCGGACGGAATTACTACGAGCAGTACTTC
many,TRBD2,TRBJ2-5,TRBV6-6,CASSHFQGGETQYF,TGTGCCAGCAGTCACTTCCAGGGAGGGGAGACCCAGTACTTC
many,TRBD1,TRBJ2-7,TRBV6-1,CASSSRGTGDEQYF,TGTGCCAGCAGTTCTAGAGGGACAGGAGACGAGCAGTACTTC
few,TRBD2,TRBJ2-7,TRBV6-8,CASSYGLAGLLLVYEQYF,TGTGCCAGCAGTTACGGACTAGCGGGGCTCCTTTTGGTTTACGAGCAGTACTTC
few,TRBD2,TRBJ2-3,TRBV30,CAWSVLGGGRAEPDTQYF,TGTGCCTGGAGTGTCTTGGGCGGGGGGCGAGCAGAACCAGATACGCAGTATTTT
many,NA,TRBJ1-6,TRBV6-1,CASGIEGGLNSPLHF,TGTGCCAGCGGTATTGAGGGGGGATTGAATTCACCCCTCCACTTT
NA,NA,TRBJ1-1,TRBV3-1,CASTTRGERGAEAFF,TGTGCCAGCACCACAAGGGGGGAGCGAGGGGCTGAAGCTTTCTTT
many,NA,TRBJ1-5,TRBV18,CASSPPRKDQPQHF,TGTGCCAGCTCACCACCCAGGAAGGATCAGCCCCAGCATTTT
many,NA,TRBJ1-6,TRBV12-3/TRBV12-4,CASRGPGRNSPLHF,TGTGCCAGCAGAGGCCCCGGAAGGAATTCACCCCTCCACTTT
many,NA,TRBJ2-1,TRBV6-1,CASSAAVTHYNEQFF,TGTGCCAGCAGTGCCGCCGTGACTCACTACAATGAGCAGTTCTTC
many,NA,TRBJ2-3,TRBV29-1,CSVDSRAGGTDTQYF,TGCAGCGTTGACTCAAGGGCAGGGGGCACAGATACGCAGTATTTT
many,NA,TRBJ1-6,TRBV6-5,CASSHSMGEDSPLHF,TGTGCCAGCAGTCACTCGATGGGGGAGGACTCACCCCTCCACTTT
few,NA,TRBJ1-1,TRBV12-3/TRBV12-4,CASSPLGRTGNTEAFF,TGTGCCAGCAGTCCCCTCGGACGGACTGGGAACACTGAAGCTTTCTTT
many,TRBD2,TRBJ2-1,TRBV3-1,CASSQDRRGYNEQFF,TGTGCCAGCAGCCAAGATAGGCGGGGGTACAATGAGCAGTTCTTC
NA,NA,TRBJ1-1,TRBV5-6,CASSHWGLNTEAFF,TGTGCCAGCAGCCATTGGGGCCTGAACACTGAAGCTTTCTTT
many,NA,TRBJ1-5,TRBV28,CASSSADGGHQPQHF,TGTGCCAGCAGTTCGGCGGACGGTGGACATCAGCCCCAGCATTTT
NA,TRBD1,TRBJ2-2,TRBV24-1,CATSDIGTGTGELFF,TGTGCCACCAGTGATATAGGGACAGGCACCGGGGAGCTGTTTTTT
many,NA,TRBJ2-4,TRBV2,CASSEQGGSINIQYF,TGTGCCAGCAGTGAGCAGGGGGGTTCGATAAACATTCAGTACTTC